The rows below give T cell receptor beta chains drawn from one sample of a study of T cells in Graves' hyperthyroidism and ophthalmopathy. TCRdb re-called the multiplex PCR reads with MiXCR, one entry per CDR3 protein. Here the sample spans under 800,000 distinct CDR3 sequences, around 13% being singletons. The material sequenced was blood. The receptors were sampled from a woman aged 18-29 years with Graves' hyperthyroidism. Both conserved end residues are part of each CDR3.

j_call: TRBJ2-1; v_call: TRBV9; cdr3_aa: CASSGGKRRSKSSYNEQFF
j_call: TRBJ1-4; v_call: TRBV12-3/TRBV12-4; cdr3_aa: CASSLAPEKLFF
j_call: TRBJ2-4; v_call: TRBV20-1; cdr3_aa: CSAQPETSVAKNIQYF
j_call: TRBJ2-3; v_call: TRBV5-6; cdr3_aa: CASSSLVSGRAADTQYF
j_call: TRBJ1-2; v_call: TRBV28; cdr3_aa: CASSGANYGYTF
j_call: TRBJ2-3; v_call: TRBV14; cdr3_aa: CASSQEWAAKTDTQYF
j_call: TRBJ1-1; v_call: TRBV10-3; cdr3_aa: CAISTGGAEAFF
j_call: TRBJ1-1; v_call: TRBV29-1; cdr3_aa: CSVDGTMNTEAFF
j_call: TRBJ1-5; v_call: TRBV28; cdr3_aa: CASSPRRVGAGQPQHF
j_call: TRBJ1-4; v_call: TRBV11-3; cdr3_aa: CASSLEQAPNEKLFF
j_call: -; v_call: TRBV7-9; cdr3_aa: CASSPLPGGAFF
j_call: TRBJ2-2; v_call: TRBV6-2/TRBV6-3; cdr3_aa: CASSPNRVNTGELFF
j_call: TRBJ2-7; v_call: TRBV12-3/TRBV12-4; cdr3_aa: CASRDRLAGGGEQYF
j_call: TRBJ2-2; v_call: TRBV6-2/TRBV6-3; cdr3_aa: CASSRRAGELFF
j_call: TRBJ1-1; v_call: TRBV10-2; cdr3_aa: CASSRTGSSGRNTEAFF
j_call: TRBJ2-3; v_call: TRBV5-6; cdr3_aa: CASSLGGSRPSTDTQYF
j_call: TRBJ2-6; v_call: TRBV4-2; cdr3_aa: CASSLRDRGYGANVLTF
j_call: TRBJ2-3; v_call: TRBV4-1; cdr3_aa: CASSLRLAGPTDTQYF
j_call: TRBJ2-1; v_call: TRBV20-1; cdr3_aa: CSAHRLVYNEQFF
j_call: TRBJ2-7; v_call: TRBV20-1; cdr3_aa: CSARDRRLAGWLPYEQYF
j_call: TRBJ2-2; v_call: TRBV12-3/TRBV12-4; cdr3_aa: CASSAYRAGLFF
j_call: TRBJ2-1; v_call: TRBV7-2; cdr3_aa: CASSLQGASYNEQFF
j_call: TRBJ2-3; v_call: TRBV7-9; cdr3_aa: CASSSLAGTQNTDTQYF
j_call: TRBJ1-5; v_call: TRBV7-9; cdr3_aa: CASSLGGSHQPQHF
j_call: TRBJ2-7; v_call: TRBV15; cdr3_aa: CATSSRGQSYEQYF
j_call: TRBJ2-3; v_call: TRBV27; cdr3_aa: CASSFSGLVRTQYF
j_call: TRBJ2-5; v_call: TRBV30; cdr3_aa: CAWIRGSGRLETQYF
j_call: TRBJ2-2; v_call: TRBV28; cdr3_aa: CASRPQGGANTGELFF
j_call: TRBJ2-7; v_call: TRBV6-1; cdr3_aa: CASSKPGTGTYEQYF
j_call: TRBJ2-2; v_call: TRBV6-1; cdr3_aa: CASSEGGFTGELFF
j_call: TRBJ1-2; v_call: TRBV29-1; cdr3_aa: CSVEGQGAYGYTF
j_call: TRBJ2-1; v_call: TRBV5-6; cdr3_aa: CASSFPSGSGEQFF
j_call: TRBJ2-2; v_call: TRBV7-9; cdr3_aa: CASSRQDYRELFF
j_call: TRBJ1-2; v_call: TRBV28; cdr3_aa: CASILGQGYGYTF
j_call: TRBJ1-2; v_call: TRBV25-1; cdr3_aa: CASSEGGTGFVNYGYTF
j_call: TRBJ2-3; v_call: TRBV4-3; cdr3_aa: CASSQDPLSPSFGSDTQYF
j_call: TRBJ2-2; v_call: TRBV28; cdr3_aa: CASSSQTGNTGELFF
j_call: TRBJ2-7; v_call: TRBV20-1; cdr3_aa: CSAREGLAKTYEQYF
j_call: TRBJ1-6; v_call: TRBV2; cdr3_aa: CASSDRGRTYNSPLHF
j_call: TRBJ2-3; v_call: TRBV11-2; cdr3_aa: CASRPIRGRTDTQYF
j_call: TRBJ2-4; v_call: TRBV4-3; cdr3_aa: CASSQEGGGGTVKNIQYF
j_call: TRBJ2-7; v_call: TRBV6-5; cdr3_aa: CASSYQGASYEQYF
j_call: TRBJ2-1; v_call: TRBV24-1; cdr3_aa: CATRSSVSYNEQFF
j_call: TRBJ2-7; v_call: TRBV29-1; cdr3_aa: CSVRDRAYEQYF
j_call: TRBJ2-3; v_call: TRBV11-2; cdr3_aa: CASSLAASGSANTQYF
j_call: TRBJ2-7; v_call: TRBV28; cdr3_aa: CASSFTPLGLDRISYEQYF
j_call: TRBJ2-5; v_call: TRBV11-1; cdr3_aa: CASSPGQGAELETQYF
j_call: TRBJ2-7; v_call: TRBV14; cdr3_aa: CASSHTGRYYEQYF
j_call: TRBJ2-5; v_call: TRBV20-1; cdr3_aa: CSASPGFETQYF
j_call: TRBJ2-2; v_call: TRBV14; cdr3_aa: CASSQAQAMVGITGELFF
j_call: -; v_call: TRBV15; cdr3_aa: CATSRDLRLAGYNEQYF
j_call: TRBJ1-1; v_call: TRBV2; cdr3_aa: CASSVQGYTEAFF
j_call: TRBJ1-5; v_call: TRBV5-4; cdr3_aa: CASSKDRGASQPQHF
j_call: TRBJ2-1; v_call: TRBV6-2/TRBV6-3; cdr3_aa: CASLVIGRETNEQFF
j_call: TRBJ1-2; v_call: TRBV28; cdr3_aa: CASSPDRVNGYTF
j_call: TRBJ2-6; v_call: TRBV28; cdr3_aa: CASSPRVRPFSGANVLTF
j_call: TRBJ2-7; v_call: TRBV28; cdr3_aa: CASSRTPGISYEQYF
j_call: TRBJ2-4; v_call: TRBV2; cdr3_aa: CASTWGGTGGGQNIQYF
j_call: TRBJ2-5; v_call: TRBV20-1; cdr3_aa: CSASQSGGLQETQYF
j_call: TRBJ1-3; v_call: TRBV12-3/TRBV12-4; cdr3_aa: CASSFPGNSGNTIYF